Each of the 22 T cell receptor beta chains below was sequenced from the same sample in a study of T cells in Graves' hyperthyroidism and ophthalmopathy. Regions amplified from RNA transcripts were the TCR beta CDR3 regions. Researchers ran a first-round RT-PCR on the TCR CDR3 using the HTBI primer set. TCRdb ran MiXCR on the multiplex PCR reads and lists one entry per CDR3 protein. The sample consists of around 600,000 distinct CDR3 sequences, 12% to 15% of them appearing once. The sample was blood. The receptors were sampled from a woman aged 18-29 years with Graves' ophthalmopathy.

This clonotype was found many times. The chain couples TRBV28 to TRBJ2-1; 9 bases agree with TRBD2. V shed 5 bases, J shed 8 bases, and the junction held 10 bases outside the gene matches. CDR3 length equals 15 residues. Germline values: CDR1 MDHEN, CDR2 SYDVKM. This CDR3 reads CASSPLAGGFDEQFF. The CDR3 nucleotides are TGTGCCAGCAGTCCTTTGGCGGGAGGGTTTGATGAGCAGTTCTTC. Complete variable domain (other parts from reference TRBV28 and TRBJ2-1): DVKVTQSSRYLVKRTGEKVFLECVQDMDHENMFWYRQDPGLGLRLIYFSYDVKMKEKGDIPEGYSVSREKKERFSLILESASTNQTSMYLCASSPLAGGFDEQFFGPGTRLTVL.

This clonotype occurred a few times. This rearrangement joins TRBV7-6 to TRBJ2-3; TRBD1 is a possible D gene (6 bases). The CDR3 covers 16 residues. The V end was cut by 5 bases, the J end by 11 bases, with 26 bases between. The germline V gene encodes CDR1 SGHVS and CDR2 FNYEAQ. The chain's CDR3 is CASSPLGPIGGTEQYF. The CDR3 DNA sequence: TGTGCCAGCAGCCCACTGGGACCCATAGGGGGTACGGAGCAGTATTTT.

The chain links TRBV30 to TRBJ2-7; D is perhaps TRBD1 or TRBD2 (5 bases each). The germline V gene encodes CDR1 GTSNPN and CDR2 SVGIG (reference sequence). V was trimmed by 3 bases and J by 3 bases, leaving 21 bases between them. The CDR3 has 16 residues. The chain's CDR3 is CAWRPNSGTSDYEQYF. CDR3 DNA: TGTGCCTGGAGACCGAACTCCGGGACCTCTGACTACGAGCAGTACTTC. Filled out from reference TRBV30 and TRBJ2-7, the complete variable domain reads SQTIHQWPATLVQPVGSPLSLECTVEGTSNPNLYWYRQAAGRGLQLLFYSVGIGQISSEVPQNLSASRPQDRQFILSSKKLLLSDSGFYLCAWRPNSGTSDYEQYFGPGTRLTVT.

In its sample, this clonotype was seen many times. This sequence joins TRBV7-9 and TRBJ1-2; D is perhaps TRBD1 (6 bases). The CDR3 is made up of 15 amino acids. Germline V gene data show CDR1 as SEHNR and CDR2 as FQNEAQ (reference sequence). Trimming cost V 2 bases and J 4 bases, with 14 bases left between them. The CDR3 DNA follows: TGTGCCAGCAGCTTAATCTCAGGGGTCTTCTATGGCTACACCTTC. Translation gives CASSLISGVFYGYTF. Full variable domain (rest looked up from reference TRBV7-9 and TRBJ1-2): DTGVSQNPRHKITKRGQNVTFRCDPISEHNRLYWYRQTLGQGPEFLTYFQNEAQLEKSRLLSDRFSAERPKGSFSTLEIQRTEQGDSAMYLCASSLISGVFYGYTFGSGTRLTVV.

This clonotype was seen only once. The chain carries TRBV4-1 and TRBJ2-5; possibly TRBD2 for D (6 bases). The CDR3 is 17 amino acids. The germline V gene has CDR1 MGHRA and CDR2 YSYEKL. Trimming took 1 base from V and 0 from J, leaving 15 bases between them. The CDR3 region is CASSQAGTGRYQETQYF. CDR3 nucleotide sequence: TGCGCCAGCAGCCAAGCCGGCACGGGGAGGTACCAAGAGACCCAGTACTTC.

This clonotype has only a few counts. The CDR3, as DNA: TGTGCCACCAGCAGATCACTCTCGGGTGGTCAGCCCCAGCATTTT. The encoded protein is CATSRSLSGGQPQHF. This rearrangement joins TRBV15 to TRBJ1-5; D is unresolved. The ends were cut back, 2 bases at V and 6 bases at J, with 14 bases in the middle. The germline gives CDR1 LNHNV, CDR2 YYDKDF (reference sequence). This CDR3 is built from 15 residues.

This clonotype was detected many times. V is TRBV10-3 and J is TRBJ2-5, with 7 bases matching TRBD1. CDR1 is ENHRY, CDR2 SYGVKD, per germline. Germline trimming cut 3 bases from V and 3 bases from J; bases unmatched to any gene: 7. The CDR3 has 15 residues. CDR3 bases: TGTGCCATCAGTGATATCGGTGGGACAGAAGAGACCCAGTACTTC. Amino acid sequence: CAISDIGGTEETQYF.

V gene TRBV9 combines with J gene TRBJ2-3, with a weak D call TRBD2 (5 bases). This CDR3 region has 15 residues. Between the trimmed V and J ends, which lost 0 bases and 0 bases, there was a span of 8 bases. CDR1 is SGDLS and CDR2 is YYNGEE in the germline V gene. The CDR3 region has the DNA TGTGCCAGCAGCGTAGCGGACTGGAGCACAGATACGCAGTATTTT. It specifies CASSVADWSTDTQYF. Full variable domain (rest looked up from reference TRBV9 and TRBJ2-3): DSGVTQTPKHLITATGQRVTLRCSPRSGDLSVYWYQQSLDQGLQFLIQYYNGEERAKGNILERFSAQQFPDLHSELNLSSLELGDSALYFCASSVADWSTDTQYFGPGTRLTVL.

This clonotype was counted many times. The genes are TRBV28 and TRBJ2-7; tentatively, D is TRBD1 or TRBD2 (5 bases each). Germline V gene lookup returns CDR1 MDHEN and CDR2 SYDVKM. The V and J ends lost 8 bases and 5 bases respectively, with 19 bases between them. The CDR3 loop spans 14 amino acids. CDR3 nucleotides: TGTGCCAGCTGCCGGGACCTAAAAGGGGACGAGCAGTACTTC. This sequence encodes CASCRDLKGDEQYF.

This clonotype was recorded a few times. This chain joins TRBV5-1 and TRBJ1-2, with TRBD1 matching over 10 bases. This CDR3 is 16 amino acids long. V gave up 4 bases and J gave up 0 bases; unmatched junction bases: 6. CDR1 and CDR2 (germline): SGHRS, YFSETQ. CDR3 region: CASSPGQGVTNYGYTF. In DNA, the CDR3 is TGCGCCAGCAGCCCCGGACAGGGGGTTACTAACTATGGCTACACCTTC.

There are many counts of this clonotype. The rearrangement joins TRBV7-8 to TRBJ2-7; D might be TRBD2 (6 bases). Trimming pared 7 bases from V and 2 bases from J, leaving 15 bases between. Germline V gene lookup returns CDR1 SGHVS and CDR2 FQNEAQ. The CDR3 covers 14 residues. CDR3 region: CASNTGTFTYEQYF. The DNA for the CDR3 is TGTGCCAGCAACACCGGGACTTTCACCTACGAGCAGTACTTC. Based on the CDR3 plus reference TRBV7-8 and TRBJ2-7, the full variable domain is GAGVSQSPRYKVAKRGQDVALRCDPISGHVSLFWYQQALGQGPEFLTYFQNEAQLDKSGLPSDRFFAERPEGSVSTLKIQRTQQEDSAVYLCASNTGTFTYEQYFGPGTRLTVT.

In its sample, this clonotype was seen many times. The chain combines TRBV7-8 with TRBJ1-1; D gene uncertain. Germline-derived CDR1 and CDR2 are SGHVS and FQNEAQ. This CDR3 spans 15 amino acids. Trimming cost V 1 base and J 0 bases, with 9 bases left between them. Written as DNA, the CDR3 is TGTGCCAGCAGCTTAGGGGTAGGGTTGAACACTGAAGCTTTCTTT. The encoded protein is CASSLGVGLNTEAFF.

This clonotype has at least ten counts. V usage is TRBV28 and J usage is TRBJ1-6, with unresolved D. The V gene's germline CDR1 is MDHEN and CDR2 SYDVKM. The CDR3 sequence is 16 residues long. Trimming removed 2 bases from V and 1 base from J, with 9 bases in between. CDR3 in DNA: TGTGCCAGCAGTTTAGATGAACCATCCTATAATTCACCCCTCCACTTT. Its translation is CASSLDEPSYNSPLHF.

This clonotype appeared many times. The chain combines TRBV6-1 with TRBJ1-5; D is uncertain. This CDR3 region has 14 residues. V was shortened by 5 bases and J by 3 bases, with 11 bases between the two germline ends. CDR1 is MNHNS and CDR2 is SASEGT in the germline V gene. The CDR3 coding sequence is TGTGCCAGCAGTTCCCCCCGGAACAATCAGCCCCAGCATTTT. The encoded protein is CASSSPRNNQPQHF.

This clonotype was seen many times. This chain connects TRBV20-1 to TRBJ2-7; 7 bases match TRBD2. CDR3 length: 14 amino acids. V lost 3 bases, J lost 4 bases, and 9 bases stayed unmatched. CDR1 is DFQATT and CDR2 is SNEGSKA in the germline V gene (reference sequence). CDR3 bases: TGCAGTGCTAGGGCCGCGGGAGCCGAATACGAGCAGTACTTC. It yields the protein CSARAAGAEYEQYF.

This clonotype was counted many times. V gene TRBV5-5 combines with J gene TRBJ2-7; 10 positions match TRBD1. From germline, CDR1 is SGHKS and CDR2 YYEKEE (reference sequence). The CDR3 consists of 15 residues. Trimming cost V 3 bases and J 0 bases; bases outside gene matches: 3. The CDR3 here is CASSWDRGNSYEQYF. The CDR3 nucleotides read TGTGCCAGCAGCTGGGACAGGGGAAACTCCTACGAGCAGTACTTC.

This clonotype was seen a few times. The chain joins TRBV30 to TRBJ1-5; D possibly corresponds to TRBD1 (5 bases). CDR1 is GTSNPN and CDR2 is SVGIG in the germline V gene (reference sequence). This CDR3 is built from 15 residues. With 3 bases removed from V and 0 bases from J, the gap between germline ends came to 12 bases. The CDR3 reads CAWSEGLNSNQPQHF. The CDR3 DNA sequence: TGTGCCTGGAGCGAGGGACTTAATAGCAATCAGCCCCAGCATTTT. Full variable domain (outside the CDR3, taken from reference TRBV30 and TRBJ1-5): SQTIHQWPATLVQPVGSPLSLECTVEGTSNPNLYWYRQAAGRGLQLLFYSVGIGQISSEVPQNLSASRPQDRQFILSSKKLLLSDSGFYLCAWSEGLNSNQPQHFGDGTRLSIL.

This sequence joins TRBV19 and TRBJ2-2, with 8 nucleotides matching TRBD2. With V trimmed by 5 bases and J by 6 bases, 5 bases remained unmatched. CDR1 and CDR2 (germline): LNHDA, SQIVND (reference sequence). This CDR3 has 14 residues. The CDR3 is CASSAGGEAGELFF. In DNA, the CDR3 is TGTGCCAGTAGTGCGGGAGGAGAGGCCGGGGAGCTGTTTTTT.

This clonotype was counted many times. CDR3 sequence reads: CASNKRGSGSETQYF. CDR3 coding DNA: TGTGCCAGCAATAAACGGGGTAGCGGGAGTGAGACCCAGTACTTC. V usage is TRBV6-2 or TRBV6-3 and J usage is TRBJ2-5; 9 nucleotides agree with TRBD2. J was trimmed by 5 bases and V by 7 bases; bases with no gene match: 11. The CDR3 extends over 15 amino acids. Germline CDR1 reads MNHEY; CDR2 reads SVGEGT.

This chain uses TRBV12-3 or TRBV12-4 with TRBJ1-1, with 8 positions matching TRBD1. J gave up 3 bases and V 7 bases, and 7 bases lay outside the gene matches. This CDR3 contains 14 residues. CDR3 loop: CASTPTGADTEAFF. CDR3 DNA sequence: TGTGCCAGCACCCCGACAGGGGCGGACACTGAAGCTTTCTTT.

This clonotype was found a few times. The V call is TRBV6-1, the J call TRBJ2-3, with TRBD2 identical over 10 bases. CDR1 and CDR2 (germline): MNHNS, SASEGT. This CDR3 is built from 15 residues. The junction had 5 bases not matched to a gene; V was cut back by 6 bases and J by 2 bases. CDR3 DNA sequence: TGTGCCAGCAGCCCAACTAGCGGGACCACAGATACGCAGTATTTT. It translates to CASSPTSGTTDTQYF.

This clonotype was found many times. This chain joins TRBV7-2 and TRBJ2-7; 7 nucleotides line up with TRBD1. Per germline, CDR1 SGHTA and CDR2 FQGNSA. V gave up 1 base and J gave up 0 bases; unmatched junction bases: 6. The CDR3 runs to 16 residues. CDR3 DNA sequence: TGTGCCAGCAGCTTAGTGGCCGGGACAGACTCCTACGAGCAGTACTTC. This sequence encodes CASSLVAGTDSYEQYF.